This T cell receptor (beta chain) was captured in a study of blood T cell repertoires in COVID-19. Study background: Researchers got acute and convalescent COVID-19 samples from the United States, Italy and Spain.

This clone showed up just once. In the authors' methods: Using reference gene primer amplification, nucleated cell counts were estimated. Libraries were prepared by immunoSEQ multiplex PCR; TCRdb keeps only in-frame clonotypes and omits some of them. V, J and clone size derive from that table, while D and trimming were established from the DNA sequence. The data hold roughly 200,000 clones, with more than 75% observed a single time. Germline values: CDR1 SGHVS, CDR2 FNYEAQ. The CDR3 extends over 17 amino acids. V lost 5 bases and J lost 4, with 21 bases in between. The rearrangement uses TRBV7-6 and TRBJ2-1, with no clear D. The sequenced sample was peripheral blood. This sequence originates from a woman of 80 years or more with COVID-19, enrolled during active disease. The CDR3 loop reads CASSHSLGLGVYNEQFF. The CDR3 DNA sequence: TGTGCCAGCAGCCATAGCCTCGGTTTAGGAGTGTACAATGAGCAGTTCTTC.